This TCR beta chain was captured by sequencing in a study of blood T cell repertoires in COVID-19. Some clones are missing from TCRdb's copy, which holds only in-frame ones; the method was immunoSEQ multiplex PCR. The sample holds some 190,000 clones; roughly 86% are singletons and the top ten take 1.5% to 2%. V was clipped by 6 bases and J by 1 base, with 9 bases between them. CDR3 size: 14 residues. Per germline, CDR1 MNHEY and CDR2 SVGAGI. The sample comprised peripheral blood. V is TRBV6-5 and J is TRBJ1-4; D unresolved. This TCR was sampled from a man aged 18 to 29 with active or convalescent COVID-19. DNA for the CDR3: TGTGCCAGCAGGCCAGGAATAACTAATGAAAAACTGTTTTTT. It specifies CASRPGITNEKLFF.